The rows below give T cell receptor beta chains drawn from one sample of a study of CD4 T cells in relation to SARS-CoV-2 and coronaviruses. Sequencing was performed with immunoSEQ multiplex PCR; in TCRdb, only in-frame clones are kept and a portion is missing. Of around 35,000 clones in the sample, roughly 88% are singletons; the top ten hold roughly 3%. Sequencing was done on a sample of memory CD4+ T cells from PBMCs. These receptors came from an adult with COVID-19. Each CDR3 is given with its conserved first and last residue. D genes are given only for firm matches. Not all rows give a size; the values are once, few, many and, for expanded clones, a class.

d_call: NA
clone_size: NA
j_call: TRBJ2-7
v_call: TRBV19
cdr3_aa: CASSIVVDYEQYF
cdr3_nt: TGTGCCAGTAGTATAGTCGTGGACTACGAGCAGTACTTC

d_call: TRBD1
clone_size: NA
j_call: TRBJ1-5
v_call: TRBV7-2
cdr3_aa: CASSLEGGDQPQHF
cdr3_nt: TGTGCCAGCAGCTTAGAAGGGGGCGATCAGCCCCAGCATTTT

d_call: NA
clone_size: NA
j_call: TRBJ2-5
v_call: TRBV7-8
cdr3_aa: CASSQLGGQYF
cdr3_nt: TGTGCCAGCAGCCAGTTGGGGGGCCAGTACTTC

d_call: NA
clone_size: NA
j_call: TRBJ1-1
v_call: TRBV7-3
cdr3_aa: CASSLNGGLTEAFF
cdr3_nt: TGTGCCAGCAGCTTAAACGGGGGTCTCACTGAAGCTTTCTTT

d_call: NA
clone_size: NA
j_call: TRBJ1-1
v_call: TRBV28
cdr3_aa: CASRTTRQALPEAFF
cdr3_nt: TGTGCCAGCAGGACGACTCGACAGGCCCTCCCAGAAGCTTTCTTT

d_call: TRBD2
clone_size: NA
j_call: TRBJ2-1
v_call: TRBV9
cdr3_aa: CASSEGTGTSANNEQFF
cdr3_nt: TGTGCCAGCAGCGAGGGGACCGGGACTAGCGCCAACAATGAGCAGTTCTTC

d_call: NA
clone_size: NA
j_call: TRBJ2-5
v_call: TRBV3-1/TRBV3-2
cdr3_aa: CASSQQMAGTYQETQYF
cdr3_nt: TGTGCCAGCAGCCAGCAAATGGCAGGGACATACCAAGAGACCCAGTACTTC

d_call: TRBD2
clone_size: NA
j_call: TRBJ2-5
v_call: TRBV2
cdr3_aa: CASMEREGGETQYF
cdr3_nt: TGTGCCAGCATGGAGCGGGAGGGGGGAGAGACCCAGTACTTC

d_call: NA
clone_size: few
j_call: TRBJ2-5
v_call: TRBV27
cdr3_aa: CASSELAGETQYF
cdr3_nt: TGTGCCAGCAGTGAACTAGCTGGGGAGACCCAGTACTTC

d_call: TRBD2
clone_size: NA
j_call: TRBJ2-1
v_call: TRBV15
cdr3_aa: CATSRDMLAGGLVNEQFF
cdr3_nt: TGTGCCACCAGCAGAGATATGCTAGCGGGAGGGCTAGTGAATGAGCAGTTCTTC

d_call: NA
clone_size: NA
j_call: TRBJ2-7
v_call: TRBV30
cdr3_aa: CAWGSTSYEQYF
cdr3_nt: TGTGCCTGGGGTAGCACTTCCTACGAGCAGTACTTC

d_call: NA
clone_size: NA
j_call: TRBJ2-1
v_call: TRBV5-6
cdr3_aa: CASLPRTGREYNEQFF
cdr3_nt: TGTGCCAGCTTACCCCGGACGGGACGCGAATACAATGAGCAGTTCTTC

d_call: TRBD1
clone_size: NA
j_call: TRBJ2-7
v_call: TRBV12-3/TRBV12-4
cdr3_aa: CASSRQGSGEQYF
cdr3_nt: TGTGCCAGCAGCAGACAGGGGTCTGGCGAGCAGTACTTC

d_call: NA
clone_size: NA
j_call: TRBJ2-7
v_call: TRBV28
cdr3_aa: CASSLSRVYEQYF
cdr3_nt: TGTGCCAGCAGTTTGAGCAGGGTTTACGAGCAGTACTTC

d_call: NA
clone_size: NA
j_call: TRBJ2-1
v_call: TRBV6-5
cdr3_aa: CASVGRSSYNEQFF
cdr3_nt: TGTGCCAGCGTCGGCCGAAGCTCCTACAATGAGCAGTTCTTC

d_call: NA
clone_size: NA
j_call: TRBJ2-7
v_call: TRBV5-6
cdr3_aa: CASSRGTGYEQYF
cdr3_nt: TGTGCCAGCAGCCGCGGAACAGGCTACGAGCAGTACTTC

d_call: TRBD1
clone_size: NA
j_call: TRBJ2-1
v_call: TRBV4-1
cdr3_aa: CASSQRPGQGTPNEQFF
cdr3_nt: TGCGCCAGCAGCCAACGACCGGGACAGGGAACGCCTAATGAGCAGTTCTTC

d_call: NA
clone_size: once
j_call: TRBJ2-4
v_call: TRBV10-3
cdr3_aa: CAIRGGAKNIQYF
cdr3_nt: TGTGCCATAAGAGGGGGGGCCAAAAACATTCAGTACTTC

d_call: NA
clone_size: NA
j_call: TRBJ1-1
v_call: TRBV6-6
cdr3_aa: CASSLSSRRSSNTEAFF
cdr3_nt: TGTGCCAGCAGTCTCTCCAGTCGGAGGTCTTCGAACACTGAAGCTTTCTTT

d_call: NA
clone_size: NA
j_call: TRBJ2-3
v_call: TRBV7-3
cdr3_aa: CASSLAESTDTQYF
cdr3_nt: TGTGCCAGCAGCTTAGCGGAAAGCACAGATACGCAGTATTTT

d_call: NA
clone_size: NA
j_call: TRBJ2-2
v_call: TRBV6-6
cdr3_aa: CASSLRTNTGELFF
cdr3_nt: TGTGCCAGCAGTCTCCGGACAAACACCGGGGAGCTGTTTTTT

d_call: TRBD1
clone_size: NA
j_call: TRBJ2-7
v_call: TRBV18
cdr3_aa: CASSAGTGRDEQYF
cdr3_nt: TGTGCCAGCTCGGCCGGGACAGGGCGCGACGAGCAGTACTTC

d_call: TRBD1
clone_size: NA
j_call: TRBJ1-4
v_call: TRBV18
cdr3_aa: CASSPPTGRAEKLFF
cdr3_nt: TGTGCCAGCTCCCCGCCGACAGGGAGAGCTGAAAAACTGTTTTTT

d_call: TRBD2
clone_size: NA
j_call: TRBJ2-2
v_call: TRBV28
cdr3_aa: CASSPGLASNGELFF
cdr3_nt: TGTGCCAGCAGTCCGGGACTAGCTTCAAACGGGGAGCTGTTTTTT

d_call: NA
clone_size: NA
j_call: TRBJ2-2
v_call: TRBV7-2
cdr3_aa: CASSLLAHANTGELFF
cdr3_nt: TGTGCCAGCAGCTTATTAGCTCACGCGAACACCGGGGAGCTGTTTTTT

d_call: NA
clone_size: NA
j_call: TRBJ1-4
v_call: TRBV19
cdr3_aa: CASSTDMRPEKLFF
cdr3_nt: TGTGCCAGTAGTACGGACATGAGGCCCGAAAAACTGTTTTTT

d_call: NA
clone_size: NA
j_call: TRBJ1-5
v_call: TRBV2
cdr3_aa: CASTGASNQPQHF
cdr3_nt: TGTGCCAGCACGGGGGCTAGCAATCAGCCCCAGCATTTT

d_call: NA
clone_size: NA
j_call: TRBJ2-5
v_call: TRBV9
cdr3_aa: CASSVSQLQETQYF
cdr3_nt: TGTGCCAGCAGCGTAAGTCAGCTTCAAGAGACCCAGTACTTC

d_call: TRBD1
clone_size: NA
j_call: TRBJ1-1
v_call: TRBV19
cdr3_aa: CASTAGGGSTEAFF
cdr3_nt: TGTGCCAGTACTGCAGGGGGCGGGAGCACTGAAGCTTTCTTT

d_call: NA
clone_size: NA
j_call: TRBJ2-6
v_call: TRBV27
cdr3_aa: CASSLLYSGANVLTF
cdr3_nt: TGTGCCAGCAGTTTGCTGTACTCTGGGGCCAACGTCCTGACTTTC

d_call: TRBD2
clone_size: NA
j_call: TRBJ2-2
v_call: TRBV5-1
cdr3_aa: CASSPYSGSGAGELFF
cdr3_nt: TGCGCCAGCAGCCCTTATAGCGGGAGTGGGGCCGGGGAGCTGTTTTTT

d_call: TRBD2
clone_size: once
j_call: TRBJ2-7
v_call: TRBV7-6
cdr3_aa: CASSLAPPSGSSEQYF
cdr3_nt: TGTGCCAGCAGCTTAGCGCCACCTAGCGGGAGTTCCGAGCAGTACTTC

d_call: NA
clone_size: NA
j_call: TRBJ2-7
v_call: TRBV24-1
cdr3_aa: CATSDLGTYEQYF
cdr3_nt: TGTGCCACCAGTGATTTGGGGACCTACGAGCAGTACTTC

d_call: TRBD1
clone_size: NA
j_call: TRBJ1-1
v_call: TRBV29-1
cdr3_aa: CSVVGTGAMNTEAFF
cdr3_nt: TGCAGCGTTGTGGGGACAGGGGCCATGAACACTGAAGCTTTCTTT

d_call: TRBD1
clone_size: NA
j_call: TRBJ1-5
v_call: TRBV19
cdr3_aa: CASSRVYLGTGNSNQPQHF
cdr3_nt: TGTGCCAGTAGTAGAGTTTATTTAGGGACAGGGAATAGCAATCAGCCCCAGCATTTT

d_call: NA
clone_size: NA
j_call: TRBJ2-2
v_call: TRBV15
cdr3_aa: CATSRGGGTGELFF
cdr3_nt: TGTGCCACCAGCAGAGGTGGGGGGACCGGGGAGCTGTTTTTT

d_call: TRBD2
clone_size: NA
j_call: TRBJ2-1
v_call: TRBV10-3
cdr3_aa: CAIREGLAGPPEQFF
cdr3_nt: TGTGCCATCAGGGAAGGACTAGCGGGACCCCCTGAGCAGTTCTTC

d_call: TRBD1
clone_size: medium-sized
j_call: TRBJ2-7
v_call: TRBV2
cdr3_aa: CASSRGQSEQYF
cdr3_nt: TGTGCCAGCAGCCGGGGACAGAGTGAGCAGTACTTC

d_call: TRBD1
clone_size: NA
j_call: TRBJ2-3
v_call: TRBV5-6
cdr3_aa: CASSSRTGGYTDTQYF
cdr3_nt: TGTGCCAGCAGCTCCCGGACAGGGGGTTACACAGATACGCAGTATTTT

d_call: TRBD1
clone_size: NA
j_call: TRBJ2-2
v_call: TRBV14
cdr3_aa: CASSQAAGTENTGELFF
cdr3_nt: TGTGCCAGCAGCCAAGCTGCCGGGACAGAGAACACCGGGGAGCTGTTTTTT

d_call: NA
clone_size: NA
j_call: TRBJ2-3
v_call: TRBV10-3
cdr3_aa: CAIAKGASTDTQYF
cdr3_nt: TGTGCCATCGCAAAGGGAGCTAGCACAGATACGCAGTATTTT

d_call: NA
clone_size: NA
j_call: TRBJ2-6
v_call: TRBV7-3
cdr3_aa: CASSSTGSGANVLTF
cdr3_nt: TGTGCCAGCAGCTCCACAGGGTCTGGGGCCAACGTCCTGACTTTC

d_call: TRBD1
clone_size: NA
j_call: TRBJ2-3
v_call: TRBV5-1
cdr3_aa: CASSSTSGTEYTDTQYF
cdr3_nt: TGCGCCAGCAGCTCTACCTCCGGGACAGAATACACAGATACGCAGTATTTT

d_call: TRBD2
clone_size: NA
j_call: TRBJ2-3
v_call: TRBV10-1
cdr3_aa: CASSDRAGGQYTQYF
cdr3_nt: TGCGCCAGCAGCGACAGAGCGGGAGGCCAGTATACGCAGTATTTT

d_call: NA
clone_size: NA
j_call: TRBJ1-1
v_call: TRBV7-8
cdr3_aa: CASSLVFHNTEAFF
cdr3_nt: TGTGCCAGCAGCTTAGTGTTCCACAACACTGAAGCTTTCTTT

d_call: TRBD2
clone_size: NA
j_call: TRBJ2-5
v_call: TRBV13
cdr3_aa: CASSLERGPQYF
cdr3_nt: TGTGCCAGCAGCTTAGAGCGGGGGCCCCAGTACTTC

d_call: NA
clone_size: NA
j_call: TRBJ2-3
v_call: TRBV9
cdr3_aa: CASSVGRGTDTQYF
cdr3_nt: TGTGCCAGCAGCGTAGGGCGCGGCACAGATACGCAGTATTTT

d_call: NA
clone_size: NA
j_call: TRBJ2-3
v_call: TRBV5-1
cdr3_aa: CASSVEVAGATTDTQYF
cdr3_nt: TGCGCCAGCAGCGTGGAAGTAGCAGGGGCCACCACAGATACGCAGTATTTT

d_call: TRBD2
clone_size: NA
j_call: TRBJ2-1
v_call: TRBV4-1
cdr3_aa: CASSHIGLAGGPAHNEQFF
cdr3_nt: TGCGCCAGCAGCCACATCGGACTAGCGGGAGGTCCCGCCCACAATGAGCAGTTCTTC

d_call: NA
clone_size: NA
j_call: TRBJ1-5
v_call: TRBV28
cdr3_aa: CASSLTGHGRPQHF
cdr3_nt: TGTGCCAGCAGTTTGACGGGCCATGGAAGGCCCCAGCATTTT

d_call: NA
clone_size: few
j_call: TRBJ2-2
v_call: TRBV7-9
cdr3_aa: CASRRESNTGELFF
cdr3_nt: TGTGCCAGCAGGAGGGAGTCCAACACCGGGGAGCTGTTTTTT

d_call: NA
clone_size: NA
j_call: TRBJ1-3
v_call: TRBV19
cdr3_aa: CASSIATGVLSGNTIYF
cdr3_nt: TGTGCCAGTAGTATAGCCACAGGAGTCCTCTCTGGAAACACCATATATTTT

d_call: NA
clone_size: NA
j_call: TRBJ1-4
v_call: TRBV4-1
cdr3_aa: CASSQDTSGRAGEKLFF
cdr3_nt: TGCGCCAGCAGCCAAGATACGTCCGGACGGGCGGGTGAAAAACTGTTTTTT

d_call: NA
clone_size: once
j_call: TRBJ2-2
v_call: TRBV9
cdr3_aa: CASSVDGGTGELFF
cdr3_nt: TGTGCCAGCAGCGTAGATGGCGGGACCGGGGAGCTGTTTTTT

d_call: NA
clone_size: few
j_call: TRBJ1-5
v_call: TRBV2
cdr3_aa: CASSESFGNQPQHF
cdr3_nt: TGTGCCAGCAGTGAATCATTTGGAAATCAGCCCCAGCATTTT

d_call: NA
clone_size: NA
j_call: TRBJ1-2
v_call: TRBV27
cdr3_aa: CASSSGPGGYTF
cdr3_nt: TGTGCCAGCAGTTCCGGGCCGGGAGGCTACACCTTC

d_call: NA
clone_size: few
j_call: TRBJ2-1
v_call: TRBV5-6
cdr3_aa: CASSFGAGGSYNEQFF
cdr3_nt: TGTGCCAGCAGCTTCGGCGCTGGGGGCTCCTACAATGAGCAGTTCTTC